The rows below give T cell receptor beta chains drawn from one sample of a study of T cells in Graves' hyperthyroidism and ophthalmopathy. TCRdb used MiXCR to reprocess the multiplex PCR reads, holding one entry per CDR3 protein. Here the sample spans 400,000 to 550,000 distinct CDR3 sequences, roughly 25% being singletons. The sample consisted of blood. Every receptor here comes from a woman in her twenties or thirties with Graves' ophthalmopathy. Each CDR3 is given with its conserved first and last residue. Fields, in order: D gene, clone size, V gene, J gene, CDR3 DNA, CDR3 protein. A D gene is named only where the DNA matches it firmly. The listing skips clone size in some rows; elsewhere it reads once, few, many or a size class.

TRBD1	many	TRBV12-3/TRBV12-4	TRBJ1-2	TGTGCCAGCTCAGGTGGACAGGGGTACGGCTACACCTTC	CASSGGQGYGYTF
NA	NA	TRBV11-3	TRBJ2-6	TGTGCCAGCAGCTTAGTAGTGTACAGGGCCATTCGCTCTGGGGCCAACGTCCTGACTTTC	CASSLVVYRAIRSGANVLTF
TRBD2	NA	TRBV7-8	TRBJ2-2	TGTGCCAGCAGCGCCTCCCTAGCGGGGATCCCCACCGGGGAGCTGTTTTTT	CASSASLAGIPTGELFF
NA	many	TRBV19	TRBJ2-6	TGTGCCAGTAGTATAAGTGGGGCTGGGGCCAACGTCCTGACTTTC	CASSISGAGANVLTF
NA	NA	TRBV28	TRBJ2-7	TGTGCCAGCAGTTTACAGGTAGCGGCCACCTACGAGCAGTACTTC	CASSLQVAATYEQYF
NA	once	TRBV15	TRBJ2-5	TGTGCCACCAGCCCTGTAGGGCATAAGGATTTTCAAGAGACCCAGTACTTC	CATSPVGHKDFQETQYF
TRBD1	NA	TRBV11-2	TRBJ2-2	TGTGCCAGCAGCTTAGAGGGGGACAGGGCCCCCGGGGAGCTGTTTTTT	CASSLEGDRAPGELFF
TRBD2	NA	TRBV7-3	TRBJ2-5	TGTGCCAGCAGCTTAGGGACTAGCGGGGCCGGCAGGGAGACCCAGTACTTC	CASSLGTSGAGRETQYF
NA	many	TRBV10-3	TRBJ1-2	TGTGCCATCAGTGCGGGGAGGGCAGCCTTGAGCTACACCTTC	CAISAGRAALSYTF
TRBD1	NA	TRBV6-5	TRBJ1-1	TGTGCCAGCAGTTACCGGACAGGGCCTGGGGGTGAAGCTTTCTTT	CASSYRTGPGGEAFF
TRBD2	many	TRBV12-3/TRBV12-4	TRBJ2-5	TGTGCCAGCAGTTTCATAGGACTAGCGGGGCGGGAGACCCAGTACTTC	CASSFIGLAGRETQYF
NA	many	TRBV12-3/TRBV12-4	TRBJ1-2	TGTGCCAGCACCCCCCAGGGGTCAGGTGGCTACACCTTC	CASTPQGSGGYTF
TRBD1	few	TRBV12-3/TRBV12-4	TRBJ1-1	TGTGCCAGCAGTCTACGACAGGGGATGAGCACTGAAGCTTTCTTT	CASSLRQGMSTEAFF
NA	NA	TRBV12-3/TRBV12-4	TRBJ2-7	TGTGCCAGCGACAGCGTCTCCACCTACGAGCAGTACTTC	CASDSVSTYEQYF
NA	many	TRBV28	TRBJ2-5	TGTGCCAGCTCTGGGTGGCAGGGCCAAGAGACCCAGTACTTC	CASSGWQGQETQYF
NA	many	TRBV7-2	TRBJ1-5	TGTGCCAGCAGCTTCACAGGGCAAGGGTATCAGCCCCAGCATTTT	CASSFTGQGYQPQHF
NA	NA	TRBV12-3/TRBV12-4	TRBJ1-2	TGTGCCAGCACACCTAGGGGGTACTATGGCTACACCTTC	CASTPRGYYGYTF
NA	NA	TRBV28	TRBJ1-2	TGTGCCAGCCGCACCAGGTTGGGGGGCCAGGGCTACACCTTC	CASRTRLGGQGYTF
NA	NA	TRBV3-1	TRBJ2-7	TGTGCCAGCAGCCACCGGACAGCTGACTACGAGCAGTACTTC	CASSHRTADYEQYF
NA	few	TRBV2	TRBJ2-7	TGTGCCAGCAGTGTAACAGGGATGGACGAGCAGTACTTC	CASSVTGMDEQYF
TRBD1	NA	TRBV6-1	TRBJ1-5	TGTGCCAGCAGTGTCCTGACAGGGGTTAGCAATCAGCCCCAGCATTTT	CASSVLTGVSNQPQHF
NA	many	TRBV7-2	TRBJ2-7	TGTGCCAGCAGCTCTGCACCCGAGCAGTACTTC	CASSSAPEQYF
TRBD1	NA	TRBV2	TRBJ1-2	TGTGCCAGCAGTGAAGCGCTTACAGGGGCCTCCTTTGGCTACACCTTC	CASSEALTGASFGYTF
TRBD1	NA	TRBV15	TRBJ1-5	TGTGCCACCAGCAAGACAGGGAGCAATCAGCCCCAGCATTTT	CATSKTGSNQPQHF
NA	NA	TRBV28	TRBJ2-2	TGTGCCAGCAGAGATGGGGTTTGGGCGCAAAGTGCCGGGGAGCTGTTTTTT	CASRDGVWAQSAGELFF
TRBD1	many	TRBV6-1	TRBJ2-7	TGTGCCAGCAGCCACCCGGGACAGGAATACGAGCAGTACTTC	CASSHPGQEYEQYF